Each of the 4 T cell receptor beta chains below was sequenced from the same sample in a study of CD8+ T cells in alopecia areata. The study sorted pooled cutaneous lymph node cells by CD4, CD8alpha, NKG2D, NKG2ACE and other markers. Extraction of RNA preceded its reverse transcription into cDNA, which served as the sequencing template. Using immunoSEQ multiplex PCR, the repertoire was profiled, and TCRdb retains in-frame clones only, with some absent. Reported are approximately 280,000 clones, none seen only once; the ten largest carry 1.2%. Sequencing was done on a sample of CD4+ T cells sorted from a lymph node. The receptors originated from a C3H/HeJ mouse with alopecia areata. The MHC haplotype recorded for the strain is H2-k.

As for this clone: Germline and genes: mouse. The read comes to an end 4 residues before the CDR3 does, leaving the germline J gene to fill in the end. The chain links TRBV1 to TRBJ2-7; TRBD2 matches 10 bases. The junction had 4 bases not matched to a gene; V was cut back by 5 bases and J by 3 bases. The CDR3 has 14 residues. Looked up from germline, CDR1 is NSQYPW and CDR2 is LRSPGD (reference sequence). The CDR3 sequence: CTCSTGTGDYEQYF. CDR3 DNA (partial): TGCACCTGCAGTACCGGGACTGGGGACTAT.

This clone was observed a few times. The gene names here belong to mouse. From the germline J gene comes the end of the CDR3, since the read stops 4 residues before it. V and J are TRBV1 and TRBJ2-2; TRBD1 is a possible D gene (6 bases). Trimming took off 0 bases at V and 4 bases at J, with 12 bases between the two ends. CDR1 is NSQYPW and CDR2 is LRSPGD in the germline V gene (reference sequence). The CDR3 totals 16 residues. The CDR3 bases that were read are TGCACCTGCAGTGCAGAACACAGGGAGGGCACCGGG. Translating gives CTCSAEHREGTG. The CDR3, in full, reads CTCSAEHREGTGQLYF. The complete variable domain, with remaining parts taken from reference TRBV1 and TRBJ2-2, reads VTLLEQNPRWRLVPRGQAVNLRCILKNSQYPWMSWYQQDLQKQLQWLFTLRSPGDKEVKSLPGADYLATRVTDTELRLQVANMSQGRTLYCTCSAEHREGTGQLYFGEGSKLTVL.

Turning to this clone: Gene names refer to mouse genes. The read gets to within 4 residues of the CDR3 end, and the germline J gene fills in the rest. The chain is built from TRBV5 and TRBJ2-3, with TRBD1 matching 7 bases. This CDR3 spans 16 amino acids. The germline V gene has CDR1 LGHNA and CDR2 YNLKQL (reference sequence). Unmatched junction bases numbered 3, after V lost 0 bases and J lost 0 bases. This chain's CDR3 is CASSQDKQGSAETLYF. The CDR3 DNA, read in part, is TGTGCCAGCAGCCAAGATAAACAGGGGAGTGCAGAA.

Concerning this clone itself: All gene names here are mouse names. The CDR3 reads CASSDGDTYEQYF. The covered CDR3 bases are TGTGCCAGCAGTGATGGGGACACCTAT. The chain joins TRBV13-1 to TRBJ2-7; TRBD1 might be the D (6 bases). The read terminates 4 residues before the CDR3 end, so the remaining end is supplied by the germline J gene. The V end lost 0 bases, the J end lost 2 bases, and 6 bases lay between the germline ends. CDR3 length equals 13 residues. From germline, CDR1 is NSHNY and CDR2 SYGAGN.